This entry concerns a single T cell receptor beta chain. Antigen unknown. CDR3 length equals 12 residues. Germline V lookup: CDR1 MNHEY, CDR2 SMNVEV (reference sequence). UMI-tagged TRB cDNA libraries were built via 5' RACE. TCRdb reanalyzed the 5' RACE reads, giving one entry per CDR3 protein sequence and no DNA. This listing includes some 120,000 distinct CDR3 sequences. The data belong to a study of CXCR3-negative and CXCR3-positive naive CD8 T cells. At the level of the study: For each library, about 1.5 +/- 0.3 million TRB reads were obtained, 130 million to 150 million in total. Notes on the study in general: Naive subsets expressed similar surface CD5; TRB CDR3 features served to infer TCR strength. Naive CXCR3-positive cells had TRB CDR3s more hydrophobic than those of CXCR3-negative naive cells. Sequencing showed both naive subsets with comparably high diversity, and memory CD8+ cells much lower.

The sample taken for sequencing was naive CXCR3+ CD8+ T cells from blood. The sample's subset: CD45RO-CCR7+CD27+CD95- naive CD8+ T cells expressing CXCR3 (TNR3+). The TCR was taken from a human donor in good health. Some clones in this sample may be carry-over from other donors' samples. The chain couples TRBV27 to TRBJ1-1. This CDR3 is CATRGVNTEAFF.